The T cell receptor (beta chain) described here comes from a study of monozygotic twins with inflammatory bowel disease. Reanalyzing the 5' RACE reads, TCRdb keeps one entry per CDR3 protein, without DNA. This sample's table has 150,000 to 200,000 distinct CDR3 sequences. Donors each contributed one blood sample measuring 2.5 ml. The CDR3 consists of 13 residues. V is TRBV12-3 or TRBV12-4 and J is TRBJ1-5. The TCR comes from a human donor with ulcerative colitis or Crohn's disease, or a healthy co-twin of an affected twin (not recorded which). The material sequenced was blood. The CDR3 loop reads CASILGTHQPQHF.